This passage covers 19 T cell receptor beta chains from one sample sequenced in a study of T-cell reconstitution after alpha-beta-depleted transplantation in children. Preparation of the TCRbeta library involved a method that used unique molecular identifiers. TCRdb processed the PCR reads anew with MiXCR; each CDR3 protein has one entry. The sample contains some 590,000 distinct CDR3 sequences, roughly a tenth of which appear only once. The source was PBMCs from the stem cell graft donor, collected from the stem cell graft. Receptors originate from a human donor who donated a stem cell graft to a child with acute myeloid leukemia.

The gene calls are TRBV9 and TRBJ2-1; 11 bases are a match to TRBD2. V dropped 5 bases and J dropped 8; count of bases not matched to a gene: 9. CDR3 length equals 15 residues. Germline values: CDR1 SGDLS, CDR2 YYNGEE. This CDR3 is CASRPTSGSGDEQFF. CDR3 bases: TGTGCCAGCAGACCCACTAGCGGGAGTGGGGATGAGCAGTTCTTC.

This clonotype was detected ten times or more. No conserved phenylalanine or tryptophan is present at the end of the CDR3, so a read error is the likely explanation. Because the CDR3's place on the DNA is in doubt, the DNA is left out and the CDR3 is given as listed by TCRdb. The chain has TRBV15 and TRBJ2-1; no DNA check was done on the table's D call, TRBD1. The CDR3 is 13 amino acids in total, end residues counted. CDR1 is LNHNV, CDR2 YYDKDF, per germline (reference sequence). CDR3: CATSRGGGDSPSP.

This clonotype has more than one count but fewer than ten. The chain uses TRBV20-1 and TRBJ2-1; 11 positions agree with TRBD2. CDR1 is DFQATT, CDR2 SNEGSKA, per germline (reference sequence). The CDR3 is 17 residues long. V was clipped by 0 bases and J by 3 bases; unmatched bases: 7. CDR3 bases: TGCAGTGCTAGAGATCTCGCTGGACTAGCGGGCTACAATGAGCAGTTCTTC. Protein sequence: CSARDLAGLAGYNEQFF.

This clonotype showed up many times. A junction end diverges from the germline sequence, so it may reflect a read error. The V gene is TRBV5-1, the J gene TRBJ2-2; D might be TRBD2 (5 bases). The CDR3 loop spans 15 amino acids. Germline loops: CDR1 SGHRS, CDR2 YFSETQ. The CDR3 nucleotides read TGCGCCAGCAGCTTGGGTGCCTCGAACACCGGGGAGCTTTTTTTT. It codes for CASSLGASNTGELFF. Filled out from reference TRBV5-1 and TRBJ2-2, the complete variable domain reads KAGVTQTPRYLIKTRGQQVTLSCSPISGHRSVSWYQQTPGQGLQFLFEYFSETQRNKGNFPGRFSGRQFSNSRSEMNVSTLELGDSALYLCASSLGASNTGELFFGEGSRLTVL.

This clonotype occurred many times. The chain combines TRBV29-1 with TRBJ2-7, with a tentative D call TRBD1 (6 bases). The V and J ends lost 6 bases and 1 base respectively, with 16 bases between them. In germline, CDR1 is SQVTM, CDR2 ANQGSEA. The CDR3 contains 14 residues. The CDR3 sequence: CSVSTGTRSYEQYF. CDR3 nucleotides: TGCAGCGTGTCAACCGGGACACGGTCCTACGAGCAGTACTTC.

This clonotype was recorded a few times. The chain links TRBV19 to TRBJ1-5; TRBD1 might be the D (6 bases). Trimming cost V 3 bases and J 3 bases, with 12 bases left between them. Germline CDR1 LNHDA, CDR2 SQIVND (reference sequence). The CDR3 spans 15 residues. The CDR3 spells CASSMGRGLNQPQHF. The CDR3, as DNA: TGTGCCAGTAGTATGGGTCGGGGGCTCAATCAGCCCCAGCATTTT.

This clonotype came up many times. CDR3 DNA: TGTGCCAGCAGCATCCGGGCACTTCAAAATGAGCAGTTCTTC. Its protein product is CASSIRALQNEQFF. The rearrangement joins TRBV7-2 to TRBJ2-1; D call uncertain. The CDR3 runs to 14 residues. The germline CDR1 and CDR2 sequences are SGHTA and FQGNSA. Trimming left V 5 bases short and J 7 bases short, with 15 bases between.

The rearrangement uses TRBV30 and TRBJ2-1, with 13 positions matching TRBD2. The CDR3 has 16 residues. With 2 bases clipped from V and 9 bases from J, the junction kept 10 bases outside the gene matches. Germline-derived CDR1 and CDR2 are GTSNPN and SVGIG (reference sequence). The CDR3 nucleotides are TGTGCCTGGAGTAGAGCCGGGACTAGCGGGACGGCTGAGCAGTTCTTC. This gives the protein CAWSRAGTSGTAEQFF. The full variable domain, rest sourced from reference TRBV30 and TRBJ2-1, is SQTIHQWPATLVQPVGSPLSLECTVEGTSNPNLYWYRQAAGRGLQLLFYSVGIGQISSEVPQNLSASRPQDRQFILSSKKLLLSDSGFYLCAWSRAGTSGTAEQFFGPGTRLTVL.

This clonotype was seen more than once but under ten times. The V call is TRBV7-3, the J call TRBJ2-1, with D perhaps TRBD1 (6 bases). This CDR3 is built from 12 residues. Germline CDR1 is SGHTA and CDR2 is FQGTGA. The V end lost 0 bases, the J end lost 9 bases, and 6 bases lay between the germline ends. CDR3 sequence reads: CASSLTGAEQFF. CDR3 coding DNA: TGTGCCAGCAGCTTAACGGGGGCTGAGCAGTTCTTC.

A few counts support this clonotype. V and J are TRBV5-5 and TRBJ2-1; D not certain. The ends were cut back, 4 bases at V and 0 bases at J, with 8 bases in the middle. The germline CDR1 and CDR2 sequences are SGHKS and YYEKEE (reference sequence). This CDR3 is 14 amino acids long. The CDR3 DNA reads as TGTGCCAGCAGCCATAGGAGCTCCTACAATGAGCAGTTCTTC. This translates into CASSHRSSYNEQFF.

The chain links TRBV12-3 or TRBV12-4 to TRBJ1-2, with D maybe TRBD1 (6 bases). V was cut by 7 bases and J by 5 bases, with 17 bases left in between. CDR3 length equals 14 residues. The CDR3 protein is CASTQGQINYGYTF. The CDR3 DNA sequence: TGTGCCAGCACCCAGGGACAAATAAATTATGGCTACACCTTC.

This clonotype was counted between two and nine times. V is TRBV30 and J is TRBJ1-1; no definite D call. This CDR3 comprises 11 residues. The germline gives CDR1 GTSNPN, CDR2 SVGIG (reference sequence). Trimming left V 2 bases short and J 4 bases short, with 5 bases between. CDR3 in amino acids: CAWSTTTEAFF. CDR3 DNA: TGTGCCTGGAGTACGACCACTGAAGCTTTCTTT.

This clonotype was picked up many times. The V call is TRBV5-6, the J call TRBJ2-2; 13 nucleotides line up with TRBD2. V shed 2 bases, J shed 5 bases, and the junction held 6 bases outside the gene matches. The CDR3 consists of 17 residues. Germline V gene data show CDR1 as SGHDT and CDR2 as YYEEEE. CDR3 amino acids: CASSLRTSGSWTGELFF. As DNA, the CDR3 is TGTGCCAGCAGCTTACGGACTAGCGGGAGTTGGACCGGGGAGCTGTTTTTT.

This clonotype was detected only a few times. The V gene is TRBV20-1, the J gene TRBJ2-7; unclear D gene. This CDR3 has 14 residues. Germline-derived CDR1 and CDR2 are DFQATT and SNEGSKA (reference sequence). The V and J ends lost 6 bases and 2 bases respectively, with 17 bases between them. The CDR3 region is CSADQPERAYEQYF. The CDR3 DNA reads TGCAGTGCAGACCAACCCGAGCGAGCCTACGAGCAGTACTTC.

This clonotype has a count of ten or more. The chain joins TRBV20-1 to TRBJ1-3; a weak D match, TRBD1 (6 bases). The CDR3 runs to 15 residues. CDR1 DFQATT and CDR2 SNEGSKA come from the germline V gene (reference sequence). The ends were cut back, 3 bases at V and 4 bases at J, with 16 bases in the middle. The CDR3 sequence: CSASPRRGNGNTIYF. Here the CDR3 DNA reads TGCAGTGCTAGCCCCAGAAGGGGGAACGGAAACACCATATATTTT.

The chain recombines TRBV7-8 with TRBJ2-3, with D tentatively TRBD2 (6 bases). V shed 5 bases and J shed 4 bases, with 16 bases lying between them. CDR3 size: 15 residues. Germline V gene data show CDR1 as SGHVS and CDR2 as FQNEAQ. The CDR3 DNA sequence: TGTGCCAGCAGCGGAATGGGACTCCCCGCAGATACGCAGTATTTT. It is translated as CASSGMGLPADTQYF.

This sequence joins TRBV5-4 and TRBJ2-5, with 9 positions matching TRBD2. V shed 3 bases and J 1 base; nucleotides not matched to a gene: 4. The germline V gene encodes CDR1 SGHNT and CDR2 YYREEE (reference sequence). The CDR3 sequence is 15 residues long. The CDR3 coding sequence is TGTGCCAGCAGCTCCGCGACTAGCGGCCAAGAGACCCAGTACTTC. This encodes CASSSATSGQETQYF. Combining the CDR3 with reference TRBV5-4 and TRBJ2-5 gives the whole variable domain ETGVTQSPTHLIKTRGQQVTLRCSSQSGHNTVSWYQQALGQGPQFIFQYYREEENGRGNFPPRFSGLQFPNYSSELNVNALELDDSALYLCASSSATSGQETQYFGPGTRLLVL.

This clonotype came up many times. The V gene is TRBV12-3 or TRBV12-4, the J gene TRBJ2-7, with 9 bases lining up with TRBD2. Losses at the gene ends were 3 bases for V and 7 bases for J; bases not matched to a gene: 1. There are 12 residues in the CDR3. CDR3 nucleotides: TGTGCCAGCAGTTTGACTAGCGGTGAGCAGTACTTC. Residues: CASSLTSGEQYF.

V and J are TRBV14 and TRBJ2-4; D perhaps matches TRBD1 (5 bases). The CDR3 consists of 13 residues. Germline V gene sequence: CDR1 SGHDN, CDR2 FVKESK. The V gene lost 1 base and the J gene lost 7 bases, with 8 bases spanning the gap. The CDR3 reads CASSQVGANIQYF. In DNA form, the CDR3 reads TGTGCCAGCAGCCAAGTAGGGGCTAACATTCAGTACTTC.